This entry concerns a single T cell receptor (beta chain). The CDR3 is made up of 18 amino acids. The V gene end was trimmed by 2 bases and the J gene end by 5 bases; junction bases not matched to a gene: 10. Per the germline V gene, CDR1 is MNHNS and CDR2 is SASEGT. Per the authors' pipeline: Scientists estimated how many nucleated cells there were by amplifying reference gene primers. Using immunoSEQ multiplex PCR, the repertoire was profiled, and TCRdb retains in-frame clones only, with some absent. From that table come the V and J calls and clone size; the DNA was used to work out D and trimming. The profile shows about 250,000 clones, over 70% of them singletons. The data belong to a study of blood T cell repertoires in COVID-19. Study background: Collection of acute and convalescent COVID-19 samples took place in the United States, Italy and Spain. Sample material is recorded as cDNA or gDNA derived from T cells, B-cell-depleted T cells, or PBMCs.

This receptor was taken from a man aged 35-49 years with acute or convalescent COVID-19. The J gene is TRBJ2-7, the V gene TRBV6-1; 15 bases match TRBD2. Sequences were obtained from peripheral blood. CDR3 in amino acids: CASSELKGTSGRFNEQYF. DNA for the CDR3: TGTGCCAGCAGTGAACTTAAGGGGACTAGCGGGAGGTTCAACGAGCAGTACTTC.